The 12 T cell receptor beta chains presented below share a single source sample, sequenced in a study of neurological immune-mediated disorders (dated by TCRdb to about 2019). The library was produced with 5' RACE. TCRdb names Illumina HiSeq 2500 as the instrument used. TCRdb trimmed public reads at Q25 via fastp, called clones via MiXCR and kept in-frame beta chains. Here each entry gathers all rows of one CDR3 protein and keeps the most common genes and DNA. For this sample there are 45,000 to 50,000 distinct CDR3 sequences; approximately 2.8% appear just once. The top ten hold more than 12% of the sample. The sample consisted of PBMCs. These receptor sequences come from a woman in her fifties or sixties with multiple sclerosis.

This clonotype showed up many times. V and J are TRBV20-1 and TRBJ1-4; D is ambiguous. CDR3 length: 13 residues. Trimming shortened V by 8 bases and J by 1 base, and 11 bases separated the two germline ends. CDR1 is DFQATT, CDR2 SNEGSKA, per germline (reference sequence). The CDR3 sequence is CSPNSGTNEKLFF. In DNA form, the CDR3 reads TGCAGTCCGAACAGCGGAACTAATGAAAAACTGTTTTTT.

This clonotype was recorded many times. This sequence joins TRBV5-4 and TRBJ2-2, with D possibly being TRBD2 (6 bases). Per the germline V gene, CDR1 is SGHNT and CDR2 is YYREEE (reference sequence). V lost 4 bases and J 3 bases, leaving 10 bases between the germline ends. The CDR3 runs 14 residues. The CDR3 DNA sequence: TGTGCCAGCAGCGCCGGAGGGGACACCGGGGAGCTGTTTTTT. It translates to CASSAGGDTGELFF.

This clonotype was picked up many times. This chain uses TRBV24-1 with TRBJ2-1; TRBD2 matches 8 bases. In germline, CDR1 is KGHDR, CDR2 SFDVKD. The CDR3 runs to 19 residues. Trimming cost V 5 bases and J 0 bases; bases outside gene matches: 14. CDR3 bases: TGTGCCACCAGTGGGCTTCGGACAACCAGCGGGAGCTCCTACAATGAGCAGTTCTTC. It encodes CATSGLRTTSGSSYNEQFF.

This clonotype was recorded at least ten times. DNA for the CDR3: TGCAGTGCTAGCCCCCGGGGGCGAGCTAATGAAAAACTGTTTTTT. Translated: CSASPRGRANEKLFF. The chain links TRBV20-1 to TRBJ1-4; tentative D call: TRBD1 (6 bases). The CDR3 runs to 15 residues. Trimming removed 3 bases from V and 3 bases from J, with 14 bases in between. CDR1 and CDR2 from the germline V gene are DFQATT and SNEGSKA (reference sequence).

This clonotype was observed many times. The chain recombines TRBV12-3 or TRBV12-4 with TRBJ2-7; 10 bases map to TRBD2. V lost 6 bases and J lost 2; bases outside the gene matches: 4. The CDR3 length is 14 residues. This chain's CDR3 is CASREREGTYEQYF. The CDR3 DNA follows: TGTGCCAGCAGAGAGCGGGAGGGAACCTACGAGCAGTACTTC.

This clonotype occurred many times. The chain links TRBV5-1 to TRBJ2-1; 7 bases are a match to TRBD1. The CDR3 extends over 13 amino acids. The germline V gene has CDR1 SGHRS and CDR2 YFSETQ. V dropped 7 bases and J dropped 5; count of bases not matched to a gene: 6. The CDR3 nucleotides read TGCGCCAGCCGGGACAGCGAAAACAATGAGCAGTTCTTC. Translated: CASRDSENNEQFF.

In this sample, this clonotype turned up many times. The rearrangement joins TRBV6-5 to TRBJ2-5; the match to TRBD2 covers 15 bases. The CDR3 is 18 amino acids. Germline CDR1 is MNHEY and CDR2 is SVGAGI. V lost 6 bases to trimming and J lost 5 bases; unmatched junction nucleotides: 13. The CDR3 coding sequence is TGTGCCAGCAGCTCATCTGGGGGACTAGCGGGAGGCGGGGAGACCCAGTACTTC. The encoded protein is CASSSSGGLAGGGETQYF.

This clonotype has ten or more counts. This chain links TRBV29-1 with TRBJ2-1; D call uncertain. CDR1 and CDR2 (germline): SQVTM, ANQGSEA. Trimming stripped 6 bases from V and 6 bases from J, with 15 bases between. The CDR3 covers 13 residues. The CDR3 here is CSVVLNSRNEQFF. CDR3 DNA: TGCAGCGTGGTTTTAAATAGTCGCAATGAGCAGTTCTTC.

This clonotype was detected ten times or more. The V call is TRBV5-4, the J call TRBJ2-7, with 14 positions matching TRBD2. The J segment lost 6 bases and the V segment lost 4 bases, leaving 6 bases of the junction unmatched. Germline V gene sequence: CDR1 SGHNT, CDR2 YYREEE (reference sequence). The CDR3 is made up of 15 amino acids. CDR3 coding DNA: TGTGCCAGCAGCGCGACTAGCGGGAGGGCCAGCGAGCAGTACTTC. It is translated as CASSATSGRASEQYF.

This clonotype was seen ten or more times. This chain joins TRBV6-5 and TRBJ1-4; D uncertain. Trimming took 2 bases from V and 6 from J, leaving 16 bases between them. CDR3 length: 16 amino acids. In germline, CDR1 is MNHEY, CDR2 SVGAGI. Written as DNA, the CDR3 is TGTGCCAGCAGTTACGTCGGGGTCGAAGGGTATGAAAAACTGTTTTTT. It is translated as CASSYVGVEGYEKLFF.

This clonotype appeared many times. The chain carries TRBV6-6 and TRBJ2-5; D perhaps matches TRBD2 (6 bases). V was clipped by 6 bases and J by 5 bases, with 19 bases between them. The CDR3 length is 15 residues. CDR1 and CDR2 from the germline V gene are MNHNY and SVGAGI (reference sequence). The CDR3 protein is CASSPGGRGAETQYF. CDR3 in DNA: TGTGCCAGCAGCCCTGGGGGGAGAGGGGCCGAGACCCAGTACTTC.

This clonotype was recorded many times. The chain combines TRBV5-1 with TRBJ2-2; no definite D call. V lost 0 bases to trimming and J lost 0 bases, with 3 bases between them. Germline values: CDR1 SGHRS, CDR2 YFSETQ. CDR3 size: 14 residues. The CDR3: CASSLVANTGELFF. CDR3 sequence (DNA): TGCGCCAGCAGCTTGGTTGCGAACACCGGGGAGCTGTTTTTT.